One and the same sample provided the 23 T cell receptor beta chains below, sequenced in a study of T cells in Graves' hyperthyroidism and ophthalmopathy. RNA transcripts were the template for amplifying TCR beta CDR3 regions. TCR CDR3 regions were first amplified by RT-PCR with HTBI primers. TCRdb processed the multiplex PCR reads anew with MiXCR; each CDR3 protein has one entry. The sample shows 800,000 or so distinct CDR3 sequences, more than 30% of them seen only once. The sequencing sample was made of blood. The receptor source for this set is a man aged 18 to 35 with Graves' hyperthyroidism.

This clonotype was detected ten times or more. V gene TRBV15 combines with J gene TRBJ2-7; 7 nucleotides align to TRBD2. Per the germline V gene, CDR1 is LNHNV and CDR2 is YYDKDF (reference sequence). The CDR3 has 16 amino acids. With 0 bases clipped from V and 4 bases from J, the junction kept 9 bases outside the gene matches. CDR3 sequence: CATSRDYPSGEYEQYF. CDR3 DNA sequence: TGTGCCACCAGCAGAGATTATCCTAGCGGTGAATACGAGCAGTACTTC.

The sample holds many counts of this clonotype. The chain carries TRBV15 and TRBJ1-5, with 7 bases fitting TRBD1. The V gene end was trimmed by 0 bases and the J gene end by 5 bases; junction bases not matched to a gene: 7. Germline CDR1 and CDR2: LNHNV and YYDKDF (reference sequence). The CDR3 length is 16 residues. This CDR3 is CATSRDQGVRDQPQHF. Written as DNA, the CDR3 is TGTGCCACCAGCAGAGATCAGGGGGTGAGAGATCAGCCCCAGCATTTT.

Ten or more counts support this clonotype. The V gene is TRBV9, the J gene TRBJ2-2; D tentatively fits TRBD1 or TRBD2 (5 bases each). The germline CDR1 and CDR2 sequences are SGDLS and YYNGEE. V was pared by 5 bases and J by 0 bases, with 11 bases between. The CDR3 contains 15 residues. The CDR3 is CASSVEGSNTGELFF. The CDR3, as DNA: TGTGCCAGCAGTGTCGAGGGGTCGAACACCGGGGAGCTGTTTTTT.

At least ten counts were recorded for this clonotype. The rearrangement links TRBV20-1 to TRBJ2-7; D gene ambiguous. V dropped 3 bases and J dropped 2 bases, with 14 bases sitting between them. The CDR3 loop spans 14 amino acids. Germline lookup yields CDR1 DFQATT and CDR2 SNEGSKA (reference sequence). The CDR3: CSASSPAEPYEQYF. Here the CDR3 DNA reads TGCAGTGCTAGTTCCCCCGCGGAACCCTACGAGCAGTACTTC.

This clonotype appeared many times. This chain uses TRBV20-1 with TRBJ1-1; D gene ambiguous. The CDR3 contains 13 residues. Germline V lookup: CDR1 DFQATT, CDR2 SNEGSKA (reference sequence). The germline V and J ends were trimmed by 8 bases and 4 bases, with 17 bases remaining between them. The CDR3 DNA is TGCAGTTCTCGGCCCCGATCCGGCACTGAAGCTTTCTTT. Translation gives CSSRPRSGTEAFF.

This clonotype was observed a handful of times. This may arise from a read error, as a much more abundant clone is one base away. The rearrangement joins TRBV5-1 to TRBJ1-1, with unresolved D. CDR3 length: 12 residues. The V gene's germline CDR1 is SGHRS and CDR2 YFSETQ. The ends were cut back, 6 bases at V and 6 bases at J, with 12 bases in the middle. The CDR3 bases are TGCGCCAGCAAGGACGGGTACGCTGAAGCTTTCTTT. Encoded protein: CASKDGYAEAFF. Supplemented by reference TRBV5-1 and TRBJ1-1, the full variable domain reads KAGVTQTPRYLIKTRGQQVTLSCSPISGHRSVSWYQQTPGQGLQFLFEYFSETQRNKGNFPGRFSGRQFSNSRSEMNVSTLELGDSALYLCASKDGYAEAFFGQGTRLTVV.

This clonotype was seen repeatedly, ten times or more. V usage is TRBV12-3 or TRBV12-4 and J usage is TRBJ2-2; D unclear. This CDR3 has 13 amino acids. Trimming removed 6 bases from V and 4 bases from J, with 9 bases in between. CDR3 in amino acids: CASSLTFTGELFF. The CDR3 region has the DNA TGTGCCAGCAGCCTGACATTCACCGGGGAGCTGTTTTTT.

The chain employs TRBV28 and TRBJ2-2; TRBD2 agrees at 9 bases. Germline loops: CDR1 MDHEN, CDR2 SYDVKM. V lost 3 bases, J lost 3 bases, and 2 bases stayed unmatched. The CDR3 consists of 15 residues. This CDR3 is CASSLTSGHTGELFF. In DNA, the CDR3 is TGTGCCAGCAGTTTGACTAGCGGACACACCGGGGAGCTGTTTTTT.

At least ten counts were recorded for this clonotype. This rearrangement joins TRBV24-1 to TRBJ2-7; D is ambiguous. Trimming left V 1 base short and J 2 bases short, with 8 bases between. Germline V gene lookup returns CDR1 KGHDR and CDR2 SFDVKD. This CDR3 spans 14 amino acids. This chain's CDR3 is CATSDLRQPYEQYF. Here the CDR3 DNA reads TGTGCCACCAGTGATTTACGCCAGCCCTACGAGCAGTACTTC.

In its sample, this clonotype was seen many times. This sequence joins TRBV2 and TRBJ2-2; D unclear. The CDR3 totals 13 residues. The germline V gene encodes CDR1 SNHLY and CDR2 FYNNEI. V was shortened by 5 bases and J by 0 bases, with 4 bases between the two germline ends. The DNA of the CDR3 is TGTGCCAGCAGTATGACGAACACCGGGGAGCTGTTTTTT. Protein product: CASSMTNTGELFF.

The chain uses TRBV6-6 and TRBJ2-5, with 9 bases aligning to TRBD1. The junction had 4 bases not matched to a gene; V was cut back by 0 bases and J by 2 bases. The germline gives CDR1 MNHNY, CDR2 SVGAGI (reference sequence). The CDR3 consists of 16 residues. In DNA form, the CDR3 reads TGTGCCAGCAGTTACTCGCTGGGGACAGGGCAAGAGACCCAGTACTTC. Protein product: CASSYSLGTGQETQYF.

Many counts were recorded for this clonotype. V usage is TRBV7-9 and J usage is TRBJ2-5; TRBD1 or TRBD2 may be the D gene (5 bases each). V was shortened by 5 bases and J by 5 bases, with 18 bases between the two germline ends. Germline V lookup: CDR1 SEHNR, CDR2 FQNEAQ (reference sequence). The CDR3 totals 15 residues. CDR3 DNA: TGTGCCAGCAGCCACCCGGGGCCCGAGGGGGAGACCCAGTACTTC. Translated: CASSHPGPEGETQYF.

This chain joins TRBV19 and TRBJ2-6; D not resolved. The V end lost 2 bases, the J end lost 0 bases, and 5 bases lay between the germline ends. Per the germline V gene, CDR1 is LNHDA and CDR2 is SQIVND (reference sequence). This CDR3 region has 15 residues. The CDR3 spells CASSILPSGANVLTF. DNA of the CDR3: TGTGCCAGTAGTATATTACCCTCTGGGGCCAACGTCCTGACTTTC.

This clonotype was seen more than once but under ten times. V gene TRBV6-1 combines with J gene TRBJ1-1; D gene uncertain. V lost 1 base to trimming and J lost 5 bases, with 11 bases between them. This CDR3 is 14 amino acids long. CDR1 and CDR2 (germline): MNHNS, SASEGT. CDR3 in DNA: TGTGCCAGCAGTGAAGTAAGCGGCAGAACTGAAGCTTTCTTT. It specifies CASSEVSGRTEAFF.

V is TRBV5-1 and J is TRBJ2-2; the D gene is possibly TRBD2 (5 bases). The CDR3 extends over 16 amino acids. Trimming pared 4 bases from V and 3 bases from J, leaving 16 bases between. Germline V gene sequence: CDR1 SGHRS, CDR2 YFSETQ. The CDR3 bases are TGCGCCAGCAGCCACCTCGCGAGGGCAGACACCGGGGAGCTGTTTTTT. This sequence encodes CASSHLARADTGELFF.

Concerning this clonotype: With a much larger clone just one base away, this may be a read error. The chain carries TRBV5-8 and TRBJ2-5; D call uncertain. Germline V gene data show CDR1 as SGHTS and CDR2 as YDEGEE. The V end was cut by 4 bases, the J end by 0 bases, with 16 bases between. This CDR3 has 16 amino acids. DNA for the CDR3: TGTGCCAGCAGCCCTCGAGTGCCAGGCTACCAAGAGACCCAGTACTTC. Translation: CASSPRVPGYQETQYF.

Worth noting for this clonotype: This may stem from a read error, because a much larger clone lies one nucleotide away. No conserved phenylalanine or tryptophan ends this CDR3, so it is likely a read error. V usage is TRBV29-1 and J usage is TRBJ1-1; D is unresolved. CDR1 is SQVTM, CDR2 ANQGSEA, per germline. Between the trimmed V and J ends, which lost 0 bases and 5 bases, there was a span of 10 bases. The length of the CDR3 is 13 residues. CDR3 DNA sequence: TGCAGCGTTGAAGATAACGAGGGAACTGAAGCTTTCCTT. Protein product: CSVEDNEGTEAFL.

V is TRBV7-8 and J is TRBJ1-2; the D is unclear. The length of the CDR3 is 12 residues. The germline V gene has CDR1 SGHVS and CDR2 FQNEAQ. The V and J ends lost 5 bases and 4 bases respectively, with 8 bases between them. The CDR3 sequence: CASSQKGYGYTF. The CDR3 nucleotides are TGTGCCAGCAGCCAAAAGGGCTATGGCTACACCTTC.

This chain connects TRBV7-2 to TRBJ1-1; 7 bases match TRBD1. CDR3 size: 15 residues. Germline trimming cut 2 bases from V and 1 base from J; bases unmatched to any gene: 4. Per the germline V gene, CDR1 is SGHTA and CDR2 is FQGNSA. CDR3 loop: CASSLTGVENTEAFF. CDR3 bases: TGTGCCAGCAGCTTAACAGGGGTGGAGAACACTGAAGCTTTCTTT.

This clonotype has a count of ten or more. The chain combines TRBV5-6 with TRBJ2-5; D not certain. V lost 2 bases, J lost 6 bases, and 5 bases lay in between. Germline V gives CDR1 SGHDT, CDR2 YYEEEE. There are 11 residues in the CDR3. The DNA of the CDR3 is TGTGCCAGCAGCTTCGGGCAGACCCAGTACTTC. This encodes CASSFGQTQYF.

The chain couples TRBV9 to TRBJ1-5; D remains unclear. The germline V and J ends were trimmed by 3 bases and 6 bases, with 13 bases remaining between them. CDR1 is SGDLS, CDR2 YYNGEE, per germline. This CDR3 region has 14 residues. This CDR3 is CASSETLSGQPQHF. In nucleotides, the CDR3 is TGTGCCAGCAGCGAGACCCTCTCCGGTCAGCCCCAGCATTTT.

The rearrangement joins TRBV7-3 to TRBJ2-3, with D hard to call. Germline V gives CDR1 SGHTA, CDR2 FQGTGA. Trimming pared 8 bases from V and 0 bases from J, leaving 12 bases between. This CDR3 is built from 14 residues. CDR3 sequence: CASALDPSTDTQYF. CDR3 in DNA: TGTGCCAGCGCCCTCGACCCTAGCACAGATACGCAGTATTTT.

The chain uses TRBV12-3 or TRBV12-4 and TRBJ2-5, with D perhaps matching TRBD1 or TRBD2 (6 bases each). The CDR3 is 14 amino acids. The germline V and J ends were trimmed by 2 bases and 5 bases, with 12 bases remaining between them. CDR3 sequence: CASSLRVGGETQYF. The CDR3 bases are TGTGCCAGCAGTTTACGAGTGGGGGGCGAGACCCAGTACTTC.